The rows below give T cell receptor beta chains drawn from one sample of a study of blood T cell repertoires in COVID-19. The table came from immunoSEQ multiplex PCR; TCRdb's copy has only in-frame clones and leaves some out. The sample holds 75,000 to 90,000 clones, about 80% seen once. Sequenced sample: peripheral blood. These receptors were obtained from a middle-aged woman with active or convalescent COVID-19. Each CDR3 is given with its conserved first and last residue. A D gene is named only where the DNA matches it firmly. For some rows the clone size is stated as once, few or many, or as a class when expanded; others skip it.

J | size | D | V | CDR3 | DNA
TRBJ1-1 | . | . | TRBV5-1 | CASSRDINTEAFF | TGCGCCAGCAGCAGAGACATAAACACTGAAGCTTTCTTT
TRBJ2-1 | once | TRBD2 | TRBV9 | CASSVAGLAGGGEQFF | TGTGCCAGCAGCGTAGCGGGGCTAGCGGGAGGGGGTGAGCAGTTCTTC
TRBJ2-5 | once | TRBD1 | TRBV10-2 | CASRLGQATSETQYF | TGCGCCAGCAGACTAGGACAGGCCACCTCAGAGACCCAGTACTTC
TRBJ1-5 | few | TRBD1 | TRBV6-6 | CASSRDRDQPQHF | TGTGCCAGCAGTAGGGACAGGGATCAGCCCCAGCATTTT
TRBJ2-5 | . | TRBD1 | TRBV5-4 | CASRRDSQETQYF | TGTGCCAGCAGACGGGACAGCCAAGAGACCCAGTACTTC
TRBJ2-2 | . | TRBD1 | TRBV7-7 | CASSRNTGDTGELFF | TGTGCCAGCAGCCGGAATACAGGGGACACCGGGGAGCTGTTTTTT
TRBJ2-3 | once | . | TRBV28 | CASSSGLLTDTQYF | TGTGCCAGCAGTTCAGGACTACTCACAGATACGCAGTATTTT
TRBJ1-2 | once | . | TRBV24-1 | CATSDVDSYGYTF | TGTGCCACCAGTGATGTGGACAGTTATGGCTACACCTTC
TRBJ1-4 | many | . | TRBV11-2 | CASSPVGRGEKLFF | TGTGCCAGCAGCCCAGTCGGGCGGGGGGAAAAACTGTTTTTT
TRBJ2-2 | . | TRBD1 | TRBV3-1/TRBV3-2 | CASSQVRDRGTGELFF | TGTGCCAGCAGCCAAGTCCGGGACAGGGGGACCGGGGAGCTGTTTTTT
TRBJ2-4 | once | . | TRBV18 | CASSPNPLGDIQYF | TGTGCCAGCTCACCGAATCCCCTCGGGGACATTCAGTACTTC
TRBJ1-1 | . | . | TRBV10-1 | CASSESGRRTEAFF | TGCGCCAGCAGTGAGTCGGGCAGGAGGACTGAAGCTTTCTTT
TRBJ2-5 | . | TRBD1 | TRBV6-2/TRBV6-3 | CASSGTVQETQYF | TGTGCCAGCAGTGGGACAGTGCAAGAGACCCAGTACTTC
TRBJ2-6 | . | . | TRBV7-3 | CASSSTGGASGANVLTF | TGTGCCAGCAGCTCGACTGGGGGGGCCTCTGGGGCCAACGTCCTGACTTTC
TRBJ1-5 | . | . | TRBV18 | CASSPGGSGQPQHF | TGTGCCAGCTCACCCGGGGGGTCTGGACAGCCCCAGCATTTT
TRBJ1-3 | . | . | TRBV18 | CASSPPQGTLSGNTIYF | TGTGCCAGCTCACCACCGCAGGGGACCCTCTCTGGAAACACCATATATTTT
TRBJ1-5 | . | TRBD1 | TRBV9 | CASSPGTGYNQPQHF | TGTGCCAGCAGCCCTGGGACAGGGTACAATCAGCCCCAGCATTTT
TRBJ1-4 | . | . | TRBV7-2 | CASSLGQFNEKLFF | TGTGCCAGCAGCTTAGGGCAGTTTAATGAAAAACTGTTTTTT
TRBJ2-3 | once | . | TRBV11-3 | CASSLKTTADTQYF | TGTGCCAGCAGCTTAAAAACGACTGCAGATACGCAGTATTTT
TRBJ1-6 | . | . | TRBV7-2 | CASSRDINSPLHF | TGTGCCAGCAGCCGGGACATTAATTCACCCCTCCACTTT
TRBJ1-3 | . | . | TRBV7-2 | CASSSRQIGNTIYF | TGTGCCAGCAGCTCCCGACAGATAGGAAACACCATATATTTT
TRBJ2-2 | few | TRBD1 | TRBV7-3 | CASSFAGGANYGELFF | TGTGCCAGCAGCTTTGCAGGGGGCGCAAATTATGGGGAGCTGTTTTTT
TRBJ2-7 | few | . | TRBV2 | CASMGGYEQYF | TGTGCCAGCATGGGGGGTTACGAGCAGTACTTC
TRBJ1-4 | . | . | TRBV6-5 | CASSSMGAGEKLFF | TGTGCCAGCAGTTCCATGGGCGCGGGTGAAAAACTGTTTTTT
TRBJ2-1 | few | TRBD2 | TRBV4-3 | CASSQPSGGLNEQFF | TGCGCCAGCAGCCAACCTAGCGGGGGTTTGAATGAGCAGTTCTTC
TRBJ1-6 | . | . | TRBV10-3 | CASTRTGDINSPLHF | TGTGCCAGCACTCGAACAGGAGACATCAATTCACCCCTCCACTTT
TRBJ1-2 | . | . | TRBV6-2/TRBV6-3 | CASSYSGGYGYTF | TGTGCCAGCAGTTACTCAGGGGGCTATGGCTACACCTTC
TRBJ1-2 | once | . | TRBV10-3 | CAISTNREGDYGYTF | TGTGCCATCAGCACGAACAGGGAAGGGGACTATGGCTACACCTTC
TRBJ2-7 | . | TRBD2 | TRBV4-2 | CASSHSIGGDEQYF | TGTGCCAGCAGCCACAGTATCGGGGGGGACGAGCAGTACTTC
TRBJ2-3 | . | . | TRBV9 | CASSVSPGIGADTQYF | TGTGCCAGCAGCGTCTCACCCGGGATCGGGGCAGATACGCAGTATTTT
TRBJ1-2 | . | . | TRBV23-1 | CATKWGDGYTF | TGCGCCACCAAGTGGGGCGATGGCTACACCTTC
TRBJ2-5 | . | TRBD2 | TRBV9 | CASSDRTSGGVETQYF | TGTGCCAGCAGCGATCGGACTAGCGGGGGGGTAGAGACCCAGTACTTC
TRBJ2-5 | . | . | TRBV25-1 | CASSDRLPQGTQYF | TGTGCCAGCAGTGACAGGTTGCCCCAGGGGACCCAGTACTTC
TRBJ1-1 | . | . | TRBV6-6 | CASRQQNTEAFF | TGTGCCAGCAGACAGCAGAACACTGAAGCTTTCTTT
TRBJ2-5 | . | TRBD2 | TRBV4-3 | CASSHGLVEETQYF | TGCGCCAGCAGCCACGGACTAGTAGAAGAGACCCAGTACTTC
TRBJ1-5 | few | TRBD1 | TRBV5-1 | CASSLGTGINQPQHF | TGCGCCAGCAGCTTGGGGACAGGGATCAATCAGCCCCAGCATTTT
TRBJ1-1 | . | . | TRBV6-5 | CASRTRQWENTEAFF | TGTGCCAGCAGGACGAGACAGTGGGAGAACACTGAAGCTTTCTTT
TRBJ2-2 | once | TRBD1 | TRBV5-1 | CASSLEGQGSGELFF | TGCGCCAGCAGCTTGGAGGGACAGGGCTCCGGGGAGCTGTTTTTT
TRBJ2-1 | . | . | TRBV11-2 | CASSPVDNEQFF | TGTGCCAGCAGCCCCGTAGACAATGAGCAGTTCTTC
TRBJ2-2 | . | TRBD2 | TRBV9 | CASSHRGREGTGELFF | TGTGCCAGCAGCCATCGGGGGCGGGAGGGCACCGGGGAGCTGTTTTTT
TRBJ2-7 | once | TRBD1 | TRBV29-1 | CSVRQGTEEQYF | TGCAGCGTTCGACAGGGTACGGAGGAGCAGTACTTC
TRBJ2-5 | . | TRBD2 | TRBV5-8 | CASSFSGTSGSLETQYF | TGTGCCAGCAGCTTCTCCGGGACTAGCGGGAGTCTGGAGACCCAGTACTTC
TRBJ2-2 | . | TRBD1 | TRBV18 | CASSPGQGHGELFF | TGTGCCAGCTCACCGGGACAGGGCCACGGGGAGCTGTTTTTT
TRBJ1-4 | . | TRBD1 | TRBV27 | CARTEGQGCEKLFF | TGTGCCAGGACTGAGGGACAGGGTTGTGAAAAACTGTTTTTT
TRBJ2-7 | few | . | TRBV2 | CASSSGTTYEQYF | TGTGCCAGCAGCAGCGGGACAACCTACGAGCAGTACTTC
TRBJ2-1 | . | . | TRBV11-3 | CASSQGGAINEQFF | TGTGCCAGCAGCCAAGGGGGGGCAATTAATGAGCAGTTCTTC
TRBJ2-1 | . | TRBD2 | TRBV7-8 | CASSLLAGVNEQFF | TGTGCCAGCAGCTTACTAGCGGGGGTCAATGAGCAGTTCTTC
TRBJ2-1 | . | TRBD2 | TRBV4-3 | CASSPGLAGVGDQQFF | TGCGCCAGCAGCCCCGGACTAGCGGGAGTCGGTGACCAGCAGTTCTTC
TRBJ1-6 | . | TRBD1 | TRBV9 | CASSVDRGRSPLHF | TGTGCCAGCAGCGTCGACAGGGGGCGTTCACCCCTCCACTTT
TRBJ1-1 | few | . | TRBV7-3 | CASSFHLNTEAFF | TGTGCCAGCAGCTTCCATCTGAACACTGAAGCTTTCTTT
TRBJ2-7 | few | . | TRBV5-6 | CASSDTGSEQYF | TGTGCCAGCAGCGATACAGGGTCCGAGCAGTACTTC
TRBJ1-1 | . | . | TRBV15 | CATSRDYPSEAFF | TGTGCCACCAGCAGAGATTACCCCAGTGAAGCTTTCTTT